This is a list of T cell receptor beta chains from one sample in a study of neoadjuvant anti-PD-1 for oral cavity cancer. The protocol was immunoSEQ multiplex PCR, while the TCRdb copy is restricted to in-frame clones and leaves out a portion. Of more than 13,000 clones detected, 60% to 85% appear once; the ten largest clones hold roughly 2.2%. Sequenced material: PBMCs, taken after nivolumab (anti-PD-1) treatment. These receptor sequences come from a person between 40 and 80 years old with oral cavity squamous cell carcinoma. CDR3s include the opening cysteine and the closing phenylalanine or tryptophan. Fields, in order: J gene, D gene, clone size, V gene, CDR3 protein, CDR3 DNA. D genes are given only for firm matches. Where a row states a size, it is once, few, many or the class of an expanded clone; other rows omit it.

>TRBJ1-2|.|.|TRBV28
CASSPSGGGDYGYTF
TGTGCCAGCAGTCCTAGCGGCGGCGGGGACTATGGCTACACCTTC
>TRBJ2-7|.|.|TRBV5-1
CASSRGQGDAYEQYF
TGCGCCAGCAGCCGAGGGCAGGGAGACGCCTACGAGCAGTACTTC
>TRBJ1-4|TRBD1|once|TRBV4-1
CASRGTGLTNEKLFF
TGCGCCAGCAGGGGGACAGGCCTAACTAATGAAAAACTGTTTTTT
>TRBJ1-5|.|.|TRBV28
CASRTEWSNQPQHF
TGTGCCAGCAGGACCGAATGGAGCAATCAGCCCCAGCATTTT
>TRBJ1-3|.|few|TRBV6-1
CASGAESSGNTIYF
TGTGCCAGCGGAGCAGAGAGCTCTGGAAACACCATATATTTT
>TRBJ1-2|.|.|TRBV5-1
CASRQTGLYGYTF
TGCGCCAGCAGGCAGACAGGCCTCTATGGCTACACCTTC
>TRBJ1-2|TRBD1|once|TRBV7-2
CASSLDRGRGYGYTF
TGTGCCAGCAGCTTAGACAGGGGGCGCGGATATGGCTACACCTTC
>TRBJ2-7|TRBD1|.|TRBV7-8
CASSSPIGQGFHEQYF
TGTGCCAGCAGCTCCCCCATCGGACAGGGGTTCCACGAGCAGTACTTC
>TRBJ2-5|TRBD1|.|TRBV29-1
CSVEARQGLETQYF
TGCAGCGTTGAAGCCAGACAGGGCTTGGAGACCCAGTACTTC
>TRBJ1-6|.|.|TRBV2
CASSDRGSGNSPLHF
TGTGCCAGCAGTGATCGAGGGTCTGGAAATTCACCCCTCCACTTT
>TRBJ2-7|TRBD2|.|TRBV5-1
CASRGLAVSSYEQYF
TGCGCCAGCCGTGGACTAGCGGTTAGCTCCTACGAGCAGTACTTC
>TRBJ1-1|.|.|TRBV30
CAYDTLGNTEAFF
TGTGCTTACGACACGCTGGGGAACACTGAAGCTTTCTTT
>TRBJ2-5|.|.|TRBV4-1
CASSQAEGGGETQYF
TGCGCCAGCAGCCAAGCTGAGGGAGGGGGGGAGACCCAGTACTTC
>TRBJ2-3|.|.|TRBV16
CASSPTVGTQYF
TGTGCCAGCAGCCCTACAGTAGGTACGCAGTATTTT
>TRBJ1-1|.|.|TRBV7-3
CASSLLGDWTEAFF
TGTGCCAGCAGCTTACTTGGGGACTGGACTGAAGCTTTCTTT
>TRBJ2-3|TRBD1|.|TRBV6-5
CASSLTGVVTDTQYF
TGTGCCAGCAGTTTGACAGGGGTGGTGACAGATACGCAGTATTTT
>TRBJ2-1|TRBD2|.|TRBV29-1
CSVEALAGGLEQFF
TGCAGCGTTGAAGCTCTAGCGGGGGGGCTTGAGCAGTTCTTC